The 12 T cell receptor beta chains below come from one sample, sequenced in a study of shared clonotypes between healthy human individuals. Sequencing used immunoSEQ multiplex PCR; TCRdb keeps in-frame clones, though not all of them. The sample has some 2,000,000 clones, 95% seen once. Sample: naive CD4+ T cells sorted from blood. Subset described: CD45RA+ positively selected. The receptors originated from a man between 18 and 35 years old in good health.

The CDR3 DNA is TGTGCCAGCAGCTTTGCTTCGGGGGCCACTGAAGCTTTCTTT. This sequence encodes CASSFASGATEAFF. The chain uses TRBV5-8 and TRBJ1-1; D possibly corresponds to TRBD1 (6 bases). Germline assignment: CDR1 SGHTS and CDR2 YDEGEE. Trimming removed 2 bases from V and 4 bases from J, with 12 bases in between. CDR3 length: 14 amino acids.

DNA for the CDR3: TGTGCCAGCAGTGAAGGTTCGGGAGGGACTAATGAAAAACTGTTTTTT. Encoded protein: CASSEGSGGTNEKLFF. The chain recombines TRBV6-1 with TRBJ1-4; D gene ambiguous. Deletions cut 1 base from V and 2 bases from J, with 11 bases between. The CDR3 consists of 16 residues. CDR1 and CDR2 from the germline V gene are MNHNS and SASEGT.

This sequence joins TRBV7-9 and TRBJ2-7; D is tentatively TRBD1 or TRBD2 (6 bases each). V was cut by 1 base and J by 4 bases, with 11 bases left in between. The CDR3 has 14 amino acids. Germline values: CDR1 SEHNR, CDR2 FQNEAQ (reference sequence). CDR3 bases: TGTGCCAGCAGCTTAGACGGGGGCGAGTACGAGCAGTACTTC. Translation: CASSLDGGEYEQYF.

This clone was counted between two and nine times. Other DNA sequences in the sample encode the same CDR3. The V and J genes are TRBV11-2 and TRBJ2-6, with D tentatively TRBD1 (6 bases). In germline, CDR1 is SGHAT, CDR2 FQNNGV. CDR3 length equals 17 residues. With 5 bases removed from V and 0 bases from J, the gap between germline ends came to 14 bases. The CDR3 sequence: CASSAGTTSSGANVLTF. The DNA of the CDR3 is TGTGCCAGCAGCGCCGGGACAACGAGCTCTGGGGCCAACGTCCTGACTTTC.

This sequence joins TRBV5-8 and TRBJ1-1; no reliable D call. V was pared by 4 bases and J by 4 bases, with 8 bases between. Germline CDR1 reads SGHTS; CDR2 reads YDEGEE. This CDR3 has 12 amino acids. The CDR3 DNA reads TGTGCCAGCAGCCTCCGGGTCACTGAAGCTTTCTTT. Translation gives CASSLRVTEAFF.

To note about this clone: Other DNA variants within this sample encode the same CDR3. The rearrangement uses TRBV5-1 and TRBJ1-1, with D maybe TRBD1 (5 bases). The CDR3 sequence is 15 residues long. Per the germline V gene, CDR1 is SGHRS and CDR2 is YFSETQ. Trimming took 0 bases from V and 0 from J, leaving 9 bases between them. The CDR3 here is CASSLGRVLNTEAFF. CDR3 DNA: TGCGCCAGCAGCTTGGGCAGGGTTCTGAACACTGAAGCTTTCTTT.

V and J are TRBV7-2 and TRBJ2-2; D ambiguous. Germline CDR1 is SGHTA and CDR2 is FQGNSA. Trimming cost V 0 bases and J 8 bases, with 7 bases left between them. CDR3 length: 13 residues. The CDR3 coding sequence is TGTGCCAGCAGCTTAGCGATGGGAGGGGAGCTGTTTTTT. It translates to CASSLAMGGELFF. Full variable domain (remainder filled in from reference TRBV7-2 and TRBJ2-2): GAGVSQSPSNKVTEKGKDVELRCDPISGHTALYWYRQSLGQGLEFLIYFQGNSAPDKSGLPSDRFSAERTGGSVSTLTIQRTQQEDSAVYLCASSLAMGGELFFGEGSRLTVL.

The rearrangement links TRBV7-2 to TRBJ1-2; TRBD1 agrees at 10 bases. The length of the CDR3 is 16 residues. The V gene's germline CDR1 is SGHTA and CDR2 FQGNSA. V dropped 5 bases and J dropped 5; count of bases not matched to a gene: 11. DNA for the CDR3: TGTGCCAGCAGCCCACGACAGGGGGCGTTGGGGTATGGCTACACCTTC. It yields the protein CASSPRQGALGYGYTF.

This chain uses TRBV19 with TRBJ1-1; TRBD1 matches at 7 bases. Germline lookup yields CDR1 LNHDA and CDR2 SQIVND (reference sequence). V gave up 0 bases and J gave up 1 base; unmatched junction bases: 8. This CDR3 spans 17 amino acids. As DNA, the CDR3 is TGTGCCAGTAGTATAGACCTTGGGAGGGGGCAGAACACTGAAGCTTTCTTT. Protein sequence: CASSIDLGRGQNTEAFF.

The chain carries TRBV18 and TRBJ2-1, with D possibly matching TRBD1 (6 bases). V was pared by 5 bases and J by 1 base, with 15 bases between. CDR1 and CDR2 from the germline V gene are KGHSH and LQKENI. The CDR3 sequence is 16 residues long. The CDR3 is CASSTNTGKSYNEQFF. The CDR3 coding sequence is TGTGCCAGCTCAACCAATACAGGGAAGTCCTACAATGAGCAGTTCTTC.

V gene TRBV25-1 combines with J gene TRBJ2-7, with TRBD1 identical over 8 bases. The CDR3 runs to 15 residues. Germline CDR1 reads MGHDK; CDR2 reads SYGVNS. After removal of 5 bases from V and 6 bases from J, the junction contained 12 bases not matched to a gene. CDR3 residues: CASSPKDRDSGEQYF. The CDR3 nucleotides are TGTGCCAGCAGTCCGAAGGACAGGGACTCCGGCGAGCAGTACTTC.

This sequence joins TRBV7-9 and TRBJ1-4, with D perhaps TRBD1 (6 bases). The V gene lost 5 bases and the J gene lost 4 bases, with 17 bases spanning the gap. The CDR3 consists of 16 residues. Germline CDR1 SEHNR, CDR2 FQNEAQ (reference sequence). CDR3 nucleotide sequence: TGTGCCAGCAGCCAGTTCGGGGCAGGGGATAATGAAAAACTGTTTTTT. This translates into CASSQFGAGDNEKLFF. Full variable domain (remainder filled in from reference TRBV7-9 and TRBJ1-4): DTGVSQNPRHKITKRGQNVTFRCDPISEHNRLYWYRQTLGQGPEFLTYFQNEAQLEKSRLLSDRFSAERPKGSFSTLEIQRTEQGDSAMYLCASSQFGAGDNEKLFFGSGTQLSVL.